One TCR beta chain is described in this entry. Clones were read by immunoSEQ multiplex PCR, and TCRdb kept only the in-frame ones, dropping some. Among about 130,000 clones, approximately 86% were seen once, and the ten largest hold about an eighth. This record comes from a study of blood T cell repertoires in COVID-19. Study context: Researchers got acute and convalescent COVID-19 samples from the United States, Italy and Spain.

The CDR3 contains 17 residues. With V trimmed by 1 base and J by 2 bases, 10 bases remained unmatched. Germline-derived CDR1 and CDR2 are KGHSH and LQKENI. Patients in Seattle were enrolled during active infection, then followed longitudinally. The source is a woman between 70 and 85 years old with COVID-19, enrolled during active disease. The sequencing input was peripheral blood. The chain combines TRBV18 with TRBJ1-1; the match to TRBD1 covers 7 bases. DNA of the CDR3: TGTGCCAGCTCACCACTCCTAGTTAAGGGGGCTAACACTGAAGCTTTCTTT. Its protein product is CASSPLLVKGANTEAFF.